This TCR beta chain is from a study of Graves' ophthalmopathy and Graves' hyperthyroidism. Newly diagnosed, the hyperthyroidism patients had under 2 months' duration and were aged 18 to 65. Diagnosis used clinical symptoms, serum thyroxine, TRAb, thyroid ultrasound and orbital computed tomography. CDR3 length: 14 amino acids. Germline V gene data show CDR1 as MNHEY and CDR2 as SVGAGI. Study-wide findings and caveats: Most expanded clonotypes from thyroid (those above 0.001 frequency) were also found in blood. At about 69% sensitivity and about 72% specificity, the model predicted progression of the ophthalmopathy.

Scientists amplified the TCR beta CDR3 regions from RNA transcripts. Following a first-round RT-PCR that used HTBI primers, a second-round multiplex PCR was carried out. A single record per CDR3 protein comes from TCRdb applying MiXCR to the multiplex PCR reads. The sample includes over 500,000 distinct CDR3 sequences, 22% of them seen just once. Concerning this clonotype itself: What it recognizes is unknown. Mismatch with germline at one junction end may stem from a read error.

The chain joins TRBV6-5 to TRBJ1-5; D possibly corresponds to TRBD1 (5 bases). The sequenced sample was peripheral blood. This sequence originates from a young woman with stable Graves' hyperthyroidism. Some clones in this sample may be carry-over from other donors' samples. CDR3 DNA: TGTGCCAGCAGTTCAAGGGGTAGCAATCAGCCCCAGCAGTTT. Translating gives CASSSRGSNQPQQF.